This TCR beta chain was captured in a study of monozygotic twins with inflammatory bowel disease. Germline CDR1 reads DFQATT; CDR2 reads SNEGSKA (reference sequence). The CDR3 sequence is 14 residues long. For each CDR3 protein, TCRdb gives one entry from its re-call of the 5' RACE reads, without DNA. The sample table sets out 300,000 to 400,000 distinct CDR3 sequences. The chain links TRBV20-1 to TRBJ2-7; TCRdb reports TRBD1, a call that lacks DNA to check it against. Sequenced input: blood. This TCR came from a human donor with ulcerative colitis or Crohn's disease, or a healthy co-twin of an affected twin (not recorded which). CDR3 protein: CSAPGPGSSYEQYF.